These 21 T cell receptor beta chains share one sample of origin, sequenced in a study of cytotoxic CD8 clonotypes in ibrutinib-treated CLL. The table came from immunoSEQ multiplex PCR; TCRdb's copy has only in-frame clones and leaves some out. The repertoire holds approximately 300,000 clones, with approximately 80% as singletons. Material: PBMCs, obtained before ibrutinib treatment. These receptors came from a human donor with chronic lymphocytic leukemia.

The gene calls are TRBV20-1 and TRBJ2-5, with a possible D match to TRBD1 (5 bases). The CDR3 contains 10 residues. V lost 7 bases and J 3 bases, leaving 6 bases between the germline ends. Germline lookup yields CDR1 DFQATT and CDR2 SNEGSKA (reference sequence). CDR3 nucleotides: TGCAGTGTAGGGGAAGAGACCCAGTACTTC. Amino acids: CSVGEETQYF.

V is TRBV2 and J is TRBJ2-1; a possible D gene is TRBD2 (6 bases). V was cut by 8 bases and J by 8 bases, with 22 bases left in between. Germline V gives CDR1 SNHLY, CDR2 FYNNEI. CDR3 length: 15 residues. CDR3 DNA: TGTGCCAGCTCCCGAACGGGACTTACCTCAGATGAGCAGTTCTTC. This codes for CASSRTGLTSDEQFF. Full variable domain (remainder filled in from reference TRBV2 and TRBJ2-1): EPEVTQTPSHQVTQMGQEVILRCVPISNHLYFYWYRQILGQKVEFLVSFYNNEISEKSEIFDDQFSVERPDGSNFTLKIRSTKLEDSAMYFCASSRTGLTSDEQFFGPGTRLTVL.

This rearrangement joins TRBV28 to TRBJ1-1; the D gene is possibly TRBD1 (5 bases). Between the trimmed V and J ends, which lost 4 bases and 7 bases, there was a span of 13 bases. CDR3 length: 13 amino acids. CDR1 and CDR2 (germline): MDHEN, SYDVKM. The CDR3 here is CASSSRGRSEAFF. In DNA, the CDR3 is TGTGCCAGCAGTTCGAGGGGTCGGAGTGAAGCTTTCTTT.

The rearrangement links TRBV19 to TRBJ2-3; 16 bases agree with TRBD2. This CDR3 spans 17 amino acids. Unmatched junction bases numbered 7, after V lost 6 bases and J lost 4 bases. Germline-derived CDR1 and CDR2 are LNHDA and SQIVND (reference sequence). In DNA, the CDR3 is TGTGCCAGTAGGTCCCTAGGGACTAGCGGGAGGGCAGATACGCAGTATTTT. It translates to CASRSLGTSGRADTQYF.

This chain joins TRBV14 and TRBJ2-2; possible D gene TRBD2, 6 bases. The CDR3 is 16 amino acids. The V gene's germline CDR1 is SGHDN and CDR2 FVKESK. Deletions cut 3 bases from V and 0 bases from J, with 11 bases between. CDR3 DNA sequence: TGTGCCAGCAGCCAGAGACTAGGGCCGAACACCGGGGAGCTGTTTTTT. Residues: CASSQRLGPNTGELFF.

This clone was counted once. The chain recombines TRBV9 with TRBJ1-2; 12 bases map to TRBD1. Trimming cost V 0 bases and J 7 bases; bases outside gene matches: 10. CDR1 and CDR2 (germline): SGDLS, YYNGEE. There are 17 residues in the CDR3. The CDR3 region is CASSVAPGQGALVGYTF. CDR3 DNA: TGTGCCAGCAGCGTAGCGCCGGGACAGGGGGCTCTAGTTGGCTACACCTTC. Complete variable domain (other parts from reference TRBV9 and TRBJ1-2): DSGVTQTPKHLITATGQRVTLRCSPRSGDLSVYWYQQSLDQGLQFLIQYYNGEERAKGNILERFSAQQFPDLHSELNLSSLELGDSALYFCASSVAPGQGALVGYTFGSGTRLTVV.

This sequence joins TRBV19 and TRBJ2-7; TRBD2 aligns across 7 bases. The CDR3 is 16 amino acids. V lost 3 bases and J lost 7; bases outside the gene matches: 15. The germline V gene encodes CDR1 LNHDA and CDR2 SQIVND (reference sequence). The CDR3 bases are TGTGCCAGTAGTATTGTGTTGGCTAGCGGTGTGGGAGAGCAGTACTTC. This codes for CASSIVLASGVGEQYF.

In its sample, this clone was seen once. V usage is TRBV28 and J usage is TRBJ1-4, with D possibly TRBD1 on 5 matching bases. CDR3 length equals 15 residues. The germline CDR1 and CDR2 sequences are MDHEN and SYDVKM. Trimming shortened V by 3 bases and J by 7 bases, and 15 bases separated the two germline ends. The CDR3 region is CASSFGAGPSEKLFF. DNA of the CDR3: TGTGCCAGCAGTTTCGGGGCAGGGCCTAGTGAAAAACTGTTTTTT.

The chain employs TRBV11-2 and TRBJ2-1; 13 bases line up with TRBD2. Germline lookup yields CDR1 SGHAT and CDR2 FQNNGV. The CDR3 covers 15 residues. Trimming cost V 5 bases and J 8 bases; bases outside gene matches: 6. In DNA, the CDR3 is TGTGCCAGCAGCCCGGGACTAGCGGGACAGGATGAGCAGTTCTTC. Translated: CASSPGLAGQDEQFF.

This clone was seen a single time. This chain uses TRBV5-1 with TRBJ2-3, with 7 bases that match TRBD1. CDR1 is SGHRS and CDR2 is YFSETQ in the germline V gene. The CDR3 runs to 15 residues. The V gene end was trimmed by 3 bases and the J gene end by 0 bases; junction bases not matched to a gene: 4. CDR3 in DNA: TGCGCCAGCAGCTACGACAGGGTCAGCACAGATACGCAGTATTTT. Its translation is CASSYDRVSTDTQYF.

This sequence joins TRBV6-5 and TRBJ2-7, with 8 bases aligning to TRBD2. Germline V CDR1 and CDR2: MNHEY, SVGAGI. The CDR3 runs 15 residues. V lost 6 bases, J lost 3 bases, and 10 bases stayed unmatched. The CDR3 loop reads CASRTGTSLHYEQYF. In nucleotides, the CDR3 is TGTGCCAGCAGAACCGGGACTAGTTTGCACTACGAGCAGTACTTC.

The V and J genes are TRBV6-1 and TRBJ1-2, with D unclear. Deletions cut 1 base from V and 4 bases from J, with 7 bases between. CDR3 length: 13 residues. Germline V gives CDR1 MNHNS, CDR2 SASEGT. CDR3 sequence: CASSEGHSYGYTF. Written as DNA, the CDR3 is TGTGCCAGCAGTGAAGGGCACAGCTATGGCTACACCTTC.

The CDR3 DNA follows: TGCGCCAGCAGCTCACTAGCGGGGGCAGAGCAGTTCTTC. Protein sequence: CASSSLAGAEQFF. This chain uses TRBV5-1 with TRBJ2-1, with 11 positions matching TRBD2. With 3 bases clipped from V and 10 bases from J, the junction kept 3 bases outside the gene matches. Germline-derived CDR1 and CDR2 are SGHRS and YFSETQ. The CDR3 extends over 13 amino acids.

The rearrangement uses TRBV28 and TRBJ1-5, with no clear D. This CDR3 spans 14 amino acids. Trimming cost V 6 bases and J 0 bases, with 9 bases left between them. Germline V gene data show CDR1 as MDHEN and CDR2 as SYDVKM. CDR3 loop: CASSRIGSNQPQHF. The CDR3 DNA sequence: TGTGCCAGCAGCAGAATTGGTAGCAATCAGCCCCAGCATTTT.

This clone was observed a handful of times. The rearrangement links TRBV30 to TRBJ1-2; the D gene is possibly TRBD1 (5 bases). Trimming pared 5 bases from V and 2 bases from J, leaving 9 bases between. In germline, CDR1 is GTSNPN, CDR2 SVGIG (reference sequence). CDR3 length: 12 residues. The CDR3 sequence: CAWSGRNYGYTF. CDR3 nucleotide sequence: TGTGCCTGGTCGGGACGGAACTATGGCTACACCTTC.

The chain links TRBV1 to TRBJ2-7; the table's D gene call, TRBD2, was not cross checked with the DNA. TRBV1 is a pseudogene locus. The CDR3 extends over 18 amino acids. DNA for the CDR3: TGCACCAGCAGCCAAGATCAGATCGGACTAGCGGAGATTTACGAGCAGTACTTC. This translates into CTSSQDQIGLAEIYEQYF.

For this clone: The same CDR3 also results from other DNA sequences found in this sample. This chain joins TRBV18 and TRBJ2-7; 10 bases line up with TRBD1. Germline CDR1 reads KGHSH; CDR2 reads LQKENI. This CDR3 is 13 amino acids long. The ends lost 3 bases at V and 6 bases at J; junction bases unmatched: 2. CDR3 in DNA: TGTGCCAGCTCACCGACAGGGGGCGGCGAGCAGTACTTC. This gives the protein CASSPTGGGEQYF.

A single count supports this clone. The chain uses TRBV7-6 and TRBJ2-1; 9 bases agree with TRBD2. Trimming removed 1 base from V and 5 bases from J; junction bases left unmatched: 3. Germline V gene data show CDR1 as SGHVS and CDR2 as FNYEAQ. This CDR3 spans 15 amino acids. CDR3: CASSLEGLADNEQFF. CDR3 DNA sequence: TGTGCCAGCAGCTTAGAGGGACTAGCCGACAATGAGCAGTTCTTC.

The chain combines TRBV27 with TRBJ2-3; D not certain. The CDR3 is 15 amino acids. Germline V lookup: CDR1 MNHEY, CDR2 SMNVEV (reference sequence). Trimming left V 2 bases short and J 2 bases short, with 11 bases between. This CDR3 is CASSLRPTHTDTQYF. DNA for the CDR3: TGTGCCAGCAGTTTAAGGCCCACGCACACAGATACGCAGTATTTT.

This clone was seen only once. The V call is TRBV30, the J call TRBJ2-3, with 11 bases identical to TRBD2. The V segment lost 2 bases and the J segment 4 bases; nucleotides outside the gene matches: 11. The CDR3 sequence is 17 residues long. Germline V gene lookup returns CDR1 GTSNPN and CDR2 SVGIG (reference sequence). CDR3 sequence reads: CAWSFTFTSGSADTQYF. The CDR3 nucleotides read TGTGCCTGGAGTTTCACCTTCACTAGCGGGAGTGCAGATACGCAGTATTTT.

The rearrangement links TRBV11-2 to TRBJ2-2; maybe TRBD1 (5 bases). With 3 bases removed from V and 2 bases from J, the gap between germline ends came to 16 bases. Germline V lookup: CDR1 SGHAT, CDR2 FQNNGV. CDR3 length: 17 amino acids. In DNA form, the CDR3 reads TGTGCCAGCAGCTTGCTCATCGACAGCAGAAACACCGGGGAGCTGTTTTTT. Protein product: CASSLLIDSRNTGELFF.